This TCR beta chain emerged from a study of T cell responses to AZD1222 COVID-19 vaccine. General observations from the study: None of the repertoires were sampled until the peak T cell response had passed.

Profiled with immunoSEQ multiplex PCR; TCRdb holds only in-frame clones, not every one. The repertoire has just under 150,000 clones, 70% to 90% of them found once; the top ten carry about 5%. Regarding this clone: The antigen is not known.

This CDR3 has 16 residues. J was trimmed by 1 base and V by 5 bases; bases with no gene match: 6. Germline CDR1 reads SGHTA; CDR2 reads FQGNSA. The chain employs TRBV7-2 and TRBJ2-5; 11 bases match TRBD2. The receptor was isolated from an adult who received the AZD1222 COVID-19 vaccine. Specimen: peripheral blood, collected 28 days after the second AZD1222 dose. DNA of the CDR3: TGTGCCAGCAGCATAACTAGCGGGAGAAGCCAAGAGACCCAGTACTTC. Translation gives CASSITSGRSQETQYF.